The 16 T cell receptor beta chains below all came from one sample that was sequenced in a study of shared clonotypes between healthy human individuals (dated by TCRdb to about 2020). The protocol used for the library was the immunoSEQ multiplex PCR assay. TCRdb retrieved this table from immuneACCESS and kept in-frame rearrangements only. Not all clones are present; in checked studies, unresolved V genes account for under half, and no reason is known for the remainder. The sample table lists under 600,000 clones, less than 98% of them with a count of one. Of the sample, 0.045% to 0.06% falls within the top ten clones. What was sequenced was naive CD4+ T cells sorted from blood. The sample's cell subset or site label, in plain terms: CD45RA+ positively selected. The receptors stem from a woman aged 25 to 45 in good health.

The chain links TRBV5-6 to TRBJ2-5; maybe TRBD1 (5 bases). The V and J ends lost 2 bases and 5 bases respectively, with 10 bases between them. The CDR3 is 13 residues long. Germline assignment: CDR1 SGHDT and CDR2 YYEEEE. CDR3 amino acids: CASSFRVGETQYF. CDR3 bases: TGTGCCAGCAGCTTCAGGGTTGGGGAGACCCAGTACTTC.

The V call is TRBV6-5, the J call TRBJ2-7; TRBD1 agrees at 11 bases. The CDR3 has 14 residues. Unmatched junction bases numbered 2, after V lost 4 bases and J lost 3 bases. Germline V gene data show CDR1 as MNHEY and CDR2 as SVGAGI. The CDR3, as DNA: TGTGCCAGCAGTTTAGGGACAGGGGGCTACGAGCAGTACTTC. Translation: CASSLGTGGYEQYF.

This sequence joins TRBV28 and TRBJ1-6; 9 positions match TRBD1. This CDR3 has 16 amino acids. The germline gives CDR1 MDHEN, CDR2 SYDVKM. V lost 2 bases, J lost 8 bases, and 7 bases stayed unmatched. The CDR3 DNA sequence: TGTGCCAGCAGTTTAGACAGGGGGTTGGTTTATTCACCCCTCCACTTT. Translating gives CASSLDRGLVYSPLHF.

V usage is TRBV28 and J usage is TRBJ1-3; D perhaps matches TRBD1 (5 bases). The germline V and J ends were trimmed by 7 bases and 2 bases, with 9 bases remaining between them. Looked up from germline, CDR1 is MDHEN and CDR2 is SYDVKM. This CDR3 contains 13 residues. CDR3 residues: CASTGAAGNTIYF. DNA of the CDR3: TGTGCCAGCACCGGGGCGGCTGGAAACACCATATATTTT. The full variable domain, with the rest looked up from reference TRBV28 and TRBJ1-3, is DVKVTQSSRYLVKRTGEKVFLECVQDMDHENMFWYRQDPGLGLRLIYFSYDVKMKEKGDIPEGYSVSREKKERFSLILESASTNQTSMYLCASTGAAGNTIYFGEGSWLTVV.

The rearrangement uses TRBV7-9 and TRBJ2-7; 10 bases are shared with TRBD1. The germline V gene encodes CDR1 SEHNR and CDR2 FQNEAQ (reference sequence). The CDR3 totals 18 residues. V dropped 5 bases and J dropped 6; count of bases not matched to a gene: 19. CDR3: CASSRWGAPGQGPAEQYF. The CDR3 region has the DNA TGTGCCAGCAGCCGGTGGGGAGCACCGGGACAGGGGCCCGCCGAGCAGTACTTC. The full variable domain, its missing parts supplied by reference TRBV7-9 and TRBJ2-7, is DTGVSQNPRHKITKRGQNVTFRCDPISEHNRLYWYRQTLGQGPEFLTYFQNEAQLEKSRLLSDRFSAERPKGSFSTLEIQRTEQGDSAMYLCASSRWGAPGQGPAEQYFGPGTRLTVT.

This clone showed up just once. The J gene is TRBJ2-7, the V gene TRBV21-1; TRBD2 is taken as the D call from the table, unchecked against the DNA. TRBV21-1 corresponds to a pseudogene. The CDR3 is made up of 14 amino acids. The CDR3 sequence is CASSKGGESYEQYF. The CDR3 nucleotides read TGTGCCAGCAGCAAAGGGGGGGAGAGCTACGAGCAGTACTTC.

V gene TRBV15 combines with J gene TRBJ1-2; no reliable D call. Germline V lookup: CDR1 LNHNV, CDR2 YYDKDF (reference sequence). Trimming cost V 5 bases and J 5 bases, with 9 bases left between them. CDR3 length: 12 amino acids. As DNA, the CDR3 is TGTGCCACCAGCTCCCGGTTGTATGGCTACACCTTC. Amino acid sequence: CATSSRLYGYTF.

The gene calls are TRBV5-1 and TRBJ1-1; a weak D match, TRBD1 (5 bases). Trimming cost V 4 bases and J 1 base, with 14 bases left between them. The CDR3 contains 15 residues. Germline CDR1 SGHRS, CDR2 YFSETQ. The CDR3 region has the DNA TGCGCCAGCAGCCCCCGGGCGGGGGAGAACACTGAAGCTTTCTTT. Its translation: CASSPRAGENTEAFF. Variable domain in full (rest from reference TRBV5-1 and TRBJ1-1): KAGVTQTPRYLIKTRGQQVTLSCSPISGHRSVSWYQQTPGQGLQFLFEYFSETQRNKGNFPGRFSGRQFSNSRSEMNVSTLELGDSALYLCASSPRAGENTEAFFGQGTRLTVV.

V is TRBV6-4 and J is TRBJ2-1; D might be TRBD2 (6 bases). The CDR3 has 16 amino acids. Germline-derived CDR1 and CDR2 are MRHNA and SNTAGT. The germline V and J ends were trimmed by 0 bases and 8 bases, with 17 bases remaining between them. The chain's CDR3 is CASSDSGRGGAYEQFF. As DNA, the CDR3 is TGTGCCAGCAGTGACTCTGGCAGAGGAGGGGCATATGAGCAGTTCTTC.

The genes are TRBV5-4 and TRBJ2-1; D is unresolved. Germline V gene sequence: CDR1 SGHNT, CDR2 YYREEE (reference sequence). Trimming took off 3 bases at V and 5 bases at J, with 9 bases between the two ends. The CDR3 sequence is 13 residues long. The CDR3 sequence: CASSSPGDNEQFF. In nucleotides, the CDR3 is TGTGCCAGCAGCTCTCCTGGGGACAATGAGCAGTTCTTC. Complete variable domain (other parts from reference TRBV5-4 and TRBJ2-1): ETGVTQSPTHLIKTRGQQVTLRCSSQSGHNTVSWYQQALGQGPQFIFQYYREEENGRGNFPPRFSGLQFPNYSSELNVNALELDDSALYLCASSSPGDNEQFFGPGTRLTVL.

The chain joins TRBV27 to TRBJ2-5; TRBD2 aligns across 11 bases. Germline-derived CDR1 and CDR2 are MNHEY and SMNVEV (reference sequence). With 3 bases clipped from V and 7 bases from J, the junction kept 13 bases outside the gene matches. The CDR3 contains 17 residues. The DNA for the CDR3 is TGTGCCAGCAGTTTCGTACGGGGACTAGCGGAACAGGGGACCCAGTACTTC. As protein: CASSFVRGLAEQGTQYF.

The chain links TRBV19 to TRBJ1-2, with D possibly matching TRBD1 (6 bases). Trimming left V 4 bases short and J 8 bases short, with 8 bases between. CDR1 and CDR2 (germline): LNHDA, SQIVND (reference sequence). The CDR3 loop spans 11 amino acids. CDR3: CASSRDIGYTF. Written as DNA, the CDR3 is TGTGCCAGTAGTAGGGACATCGGCTACACCTTC.

This clone was detected once. The chain links TRBV28 to TRBJ2-3; 7 bases agree with TRBD2. CDR3 length equals 15 residues. Trimming took 3 bases from V and 2 from J; bases not matched to a gene: 5. Germline V gene lookup returns CDR1 MDHEN and CDR2 SYDVKM. CDR3 loop: CASSFGGRATDTQYF. The CDR3 DNA sequence: TGTGCCAGCAGTTTTGGAGGGAGGGCCACAGATACGCAGTATTTT.

The CDR3 spells CAWNRDLYYNEQFF. In nucleotides, the CDR3 is TGTGCCTGGAACCGGGACTTATACTACAATGAGCAGTTCTTC. This rearrangement joins TRBV30 to TRBJ2-1, with TRBD2 as a possible D gene (6 bases). V lost 4 bases to trimming and J lost 3 bases, with 13 bases between them. Germline loops: CDR1 GTSNPN, CDR2 SVGIG (reference sequence). This CDR3 contains 14 residues.

The rearrangement links TRBV9 to TRBJ2-1, with 8 bases matching TRBD2. CDR3 length: 18 residues. CDR1 and CDR2 (germline): SGDLS, YYNGEE. The V gene end was trimmed by 3 bases and the J gene end by 0 bases; junction bases not matched to a gene: 11. CDR3 residues: CASSGGAGDSSSYNEQFF. Written as DNA, the CDR3 is TGTGCCAGCAGCGGGGGAGCGGGAGATTCGAGCTCCTACAATGAGCAGTTCTTC. The full variable domain, with the rest looked up from reference TRBV9 and TRBJ2-1, is DSGVTQTPKHLITATGQRVTLRCSPRSGDLSVYWYQQSLDQGLQFLIQYYNGEERAKGNILERFSAQQFPDLHSELNLSSLELGDSALYFCASSGGAGDSSSYNEQFFGPGTRLTVL.

The J gene is TRBJ2-7, the V gene TRBV28, with unresolved D. There are 14 residues in the CDR3. Trimming shortened V by 5 bases and J by 4 bases, and 15 bases separated the two germline ends. The germline CDR1 and CDR2 sequences are MDHEN and SYDVKM. The CDR3 nucleotides read TGTGCCAGCAGTCCCAACATTGGCGGTTACGAGCAGTACTTC. This gives the protein CASSPNIGGYEQYF.